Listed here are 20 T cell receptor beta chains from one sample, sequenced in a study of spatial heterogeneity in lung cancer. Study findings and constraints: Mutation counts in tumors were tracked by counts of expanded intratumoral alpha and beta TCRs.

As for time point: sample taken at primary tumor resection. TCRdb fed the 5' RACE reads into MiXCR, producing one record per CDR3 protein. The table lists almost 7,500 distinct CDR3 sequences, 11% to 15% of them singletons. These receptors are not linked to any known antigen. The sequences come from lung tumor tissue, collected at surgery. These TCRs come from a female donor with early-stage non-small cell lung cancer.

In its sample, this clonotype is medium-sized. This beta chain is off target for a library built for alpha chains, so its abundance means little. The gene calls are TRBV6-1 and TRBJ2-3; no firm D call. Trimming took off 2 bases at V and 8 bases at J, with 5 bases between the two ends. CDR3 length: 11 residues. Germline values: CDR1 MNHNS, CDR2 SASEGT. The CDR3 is CASSEPATQYF. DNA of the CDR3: TGTGCCAGCAGTGAACCGGCTACGCAGTATTTT.

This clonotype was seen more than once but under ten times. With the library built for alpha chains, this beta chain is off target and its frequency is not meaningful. DNA of the CDR3: TGTGCCAGCAGTCCAAGTGACTCTGGGGCCAACGTCCTGACTTTC. This encodes CASSPSDSGANVLTF. This rearrangement joins TRBV2 to TRBJ2-6; D is uncertain. The CDR3 is made up of 15 amino acids. Between the trimmed V and J ends, which lost 5 bases and 0 bases, there was a span of 8 bases. Looked up from germline, CDR1 is SNHLY and CDR2 is FYNNEI. Combining the CDR3 with reference TRBV2 and TRBJ2-6 gives the whole variable domain EPEVTQTPSHQVTQMGQEVILRCVPISNHLYFYWYRQILGQKVEFLVSFYNNEISEKSEIFDDQFSVERPDGSNFTLKIRSTKLEDSAMYFCASSPSDSGANVLTFGAGSRLTVL.

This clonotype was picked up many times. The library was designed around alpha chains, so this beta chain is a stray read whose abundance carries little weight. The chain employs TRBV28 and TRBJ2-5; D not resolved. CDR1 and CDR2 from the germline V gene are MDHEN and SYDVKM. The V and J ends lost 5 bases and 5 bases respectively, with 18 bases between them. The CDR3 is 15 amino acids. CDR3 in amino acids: CASSLSRVGRETQYF. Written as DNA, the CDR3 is TGTGCCAGCAGTCTCTCAAGGGTTGGTCGGGAGACCCAGTACTTC.

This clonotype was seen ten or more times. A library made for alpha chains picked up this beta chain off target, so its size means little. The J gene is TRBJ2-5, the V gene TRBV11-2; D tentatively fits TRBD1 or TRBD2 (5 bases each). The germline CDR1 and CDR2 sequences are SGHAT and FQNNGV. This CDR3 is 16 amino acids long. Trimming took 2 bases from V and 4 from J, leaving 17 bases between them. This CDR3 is CASSLTDVGGGETQYF. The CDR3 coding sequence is TGTGCCAGCAGCTTAACGGATGTCGGTGGGGGAGAGACCCAGTACTTC.

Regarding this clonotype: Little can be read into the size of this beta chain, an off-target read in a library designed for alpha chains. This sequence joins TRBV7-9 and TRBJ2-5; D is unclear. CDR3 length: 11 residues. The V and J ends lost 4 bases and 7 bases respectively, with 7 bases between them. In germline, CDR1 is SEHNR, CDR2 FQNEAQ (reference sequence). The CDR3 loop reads CASSSLGTQYF. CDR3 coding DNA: TGTGCCAGCAGCTCTTTGGGGACCCAGTACTTC.

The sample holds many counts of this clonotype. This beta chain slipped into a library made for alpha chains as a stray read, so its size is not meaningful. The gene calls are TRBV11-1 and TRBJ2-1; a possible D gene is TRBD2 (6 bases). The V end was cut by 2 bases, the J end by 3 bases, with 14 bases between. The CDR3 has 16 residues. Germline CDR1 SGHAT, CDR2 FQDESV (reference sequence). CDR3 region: CASSLMGGRFYNEQFF. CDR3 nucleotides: TGTGCCAGCAGCTTAATGGGGGGAAGGTTCTACAATGAGCAGTTCTTC.

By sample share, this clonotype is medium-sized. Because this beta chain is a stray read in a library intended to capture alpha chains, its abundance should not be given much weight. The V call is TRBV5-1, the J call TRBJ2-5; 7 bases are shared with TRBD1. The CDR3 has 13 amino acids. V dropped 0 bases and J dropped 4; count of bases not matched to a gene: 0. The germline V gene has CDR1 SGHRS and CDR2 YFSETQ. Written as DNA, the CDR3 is TGCGCCAGCAGCTTGGACAGGGGAGAGACCCAGTACTTC. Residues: CASSLDRGETQYF.

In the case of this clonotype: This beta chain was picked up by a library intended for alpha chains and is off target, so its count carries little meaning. The DNA for the CDR3 is TGTGCCAGCAGTACGGGACTCCTAGCCTACGAGCAGTACTTC. This encodes CASSTGLLAYEQYF. The chain combines TRBV12-3 or TRBV12-4 with TRBJ2-7; D might be TRBD2 (6 bases). This CDR3 contains 14 residues. The V end lost 5 bases, the J end lost 2 bases, and 13 bases lay between the germline ends.

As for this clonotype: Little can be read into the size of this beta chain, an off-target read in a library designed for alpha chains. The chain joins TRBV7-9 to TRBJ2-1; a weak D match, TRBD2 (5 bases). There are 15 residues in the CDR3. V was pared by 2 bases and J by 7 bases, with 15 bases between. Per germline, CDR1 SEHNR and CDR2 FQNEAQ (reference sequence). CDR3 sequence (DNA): TGTGCCAGCAGCTTACTAGGAGGCGTCAATAATGAGCAGTTCTTC. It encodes CASSLLGGVNNEQFF.

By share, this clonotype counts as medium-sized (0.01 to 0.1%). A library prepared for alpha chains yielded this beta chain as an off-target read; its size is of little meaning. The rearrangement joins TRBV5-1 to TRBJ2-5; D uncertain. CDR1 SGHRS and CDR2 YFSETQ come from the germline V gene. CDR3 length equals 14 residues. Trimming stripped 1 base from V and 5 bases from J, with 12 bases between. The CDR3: CASSLRQAAETQYF. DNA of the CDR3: TGCGCCAGCAGCTTGAGGCAGGCGGCGGAGACCCAGTACTTC.

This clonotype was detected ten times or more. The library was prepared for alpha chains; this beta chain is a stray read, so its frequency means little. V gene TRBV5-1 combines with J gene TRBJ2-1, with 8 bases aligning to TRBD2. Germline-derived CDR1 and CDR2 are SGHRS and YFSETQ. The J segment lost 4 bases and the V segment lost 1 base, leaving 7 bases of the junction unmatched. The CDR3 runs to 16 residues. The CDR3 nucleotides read TGCGCCAGCAGCTTGAGGGCAGCGGGGGCGTACAATGAGCAGTTCTTC. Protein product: CASSLRAAGAYNEQFF.

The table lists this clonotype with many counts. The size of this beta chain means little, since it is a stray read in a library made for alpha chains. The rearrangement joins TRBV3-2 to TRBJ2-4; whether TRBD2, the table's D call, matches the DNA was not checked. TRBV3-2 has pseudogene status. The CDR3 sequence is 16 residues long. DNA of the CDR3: TGTGCCAGCAGCCAAGAAACTAGCGGGGGGATCAACATTCAGTACTTC. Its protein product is CASSQETSGGINIQYF.

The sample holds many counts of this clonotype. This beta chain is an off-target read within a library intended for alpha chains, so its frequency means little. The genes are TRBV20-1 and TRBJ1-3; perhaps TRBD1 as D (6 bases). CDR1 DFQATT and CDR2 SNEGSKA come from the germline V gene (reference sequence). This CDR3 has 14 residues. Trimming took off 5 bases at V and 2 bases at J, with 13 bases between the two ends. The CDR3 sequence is CSAFDRTTGNTIYF. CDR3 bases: TGCAGTGCTTTCGACAGGACTACTGGAAACACCATATATTTT.

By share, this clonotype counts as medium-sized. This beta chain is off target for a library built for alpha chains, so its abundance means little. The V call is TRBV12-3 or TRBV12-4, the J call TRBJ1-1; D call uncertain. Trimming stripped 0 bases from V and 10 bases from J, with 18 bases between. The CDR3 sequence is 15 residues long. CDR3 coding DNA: TGTGCCAGCAGTTTAGCGGCAGGAGGCCCTTCGGGAGCTTTCTTT. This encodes CASSLAAGGPSGAFF.

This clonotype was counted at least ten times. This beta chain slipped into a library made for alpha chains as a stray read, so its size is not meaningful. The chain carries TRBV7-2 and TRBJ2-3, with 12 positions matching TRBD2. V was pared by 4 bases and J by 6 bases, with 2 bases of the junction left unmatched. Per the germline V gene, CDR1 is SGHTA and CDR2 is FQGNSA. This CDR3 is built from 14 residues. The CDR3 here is CASSWTSGVDTQYF. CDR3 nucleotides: TGTGCCAGCAGCTGGACTAGCGGGGTTGATACGCAGTATTTT. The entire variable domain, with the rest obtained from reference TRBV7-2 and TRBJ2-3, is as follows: GAGVSQSPSNKVTEKGKDVELRCDPISGHTALYWYRQSLGQGLEFLIYFQGNSAPDKSGLPSDRFSAERTGGSVSTLTIQRTQQEDSAVYLCASSWTSGVDTQYFGPGTRLTVL.

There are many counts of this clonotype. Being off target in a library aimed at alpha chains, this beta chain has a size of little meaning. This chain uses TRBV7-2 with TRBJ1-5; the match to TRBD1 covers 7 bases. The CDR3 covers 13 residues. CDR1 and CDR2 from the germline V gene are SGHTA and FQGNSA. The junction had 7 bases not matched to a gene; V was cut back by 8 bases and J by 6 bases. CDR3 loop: CASGWDSAQPQHF. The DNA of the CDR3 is TGTGCCAGCGGTTGGGACAGCGCTCAGCCCCAGCATTTT.

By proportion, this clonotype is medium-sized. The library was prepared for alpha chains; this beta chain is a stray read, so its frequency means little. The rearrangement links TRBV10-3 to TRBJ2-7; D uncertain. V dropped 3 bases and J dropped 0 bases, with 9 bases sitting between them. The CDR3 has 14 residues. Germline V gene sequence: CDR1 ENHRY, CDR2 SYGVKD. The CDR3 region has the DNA TGTGCCATCAGTGATCCACCGAGCTCCTACGAGCAGTACTTC. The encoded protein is CAISDPPSSYEQYF.

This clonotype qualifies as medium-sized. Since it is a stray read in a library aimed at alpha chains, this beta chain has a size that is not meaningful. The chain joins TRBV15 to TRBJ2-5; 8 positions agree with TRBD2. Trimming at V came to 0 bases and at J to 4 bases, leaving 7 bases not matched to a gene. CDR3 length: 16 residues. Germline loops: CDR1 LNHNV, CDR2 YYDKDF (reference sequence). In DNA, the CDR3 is TGTGCCACCAGCAGAGATGCTACTAGCGGCGGAGAGACCCAGTACTTC. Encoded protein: CATSRDATSGGETQYF.

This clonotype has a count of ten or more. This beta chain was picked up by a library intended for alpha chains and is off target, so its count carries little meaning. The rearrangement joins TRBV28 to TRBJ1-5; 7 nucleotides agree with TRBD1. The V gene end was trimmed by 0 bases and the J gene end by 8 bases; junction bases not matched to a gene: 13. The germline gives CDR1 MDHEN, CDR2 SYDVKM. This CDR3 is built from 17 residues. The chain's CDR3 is CASSLWAAGTAIKPQHF. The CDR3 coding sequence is TGTGCCAGCAGTTTATGGGCCGCCGGGACAGCGATCAAGCCCCAGCATTTT.

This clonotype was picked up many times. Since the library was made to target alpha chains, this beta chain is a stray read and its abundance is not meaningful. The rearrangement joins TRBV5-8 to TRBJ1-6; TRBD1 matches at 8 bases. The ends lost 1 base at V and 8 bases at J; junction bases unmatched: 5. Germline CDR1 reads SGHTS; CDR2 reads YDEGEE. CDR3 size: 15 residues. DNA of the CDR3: TGTGCCAGCAGCTTGAGGACAGGGTTTGATTCACCCCTCCACTTT. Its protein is CASSLRTGFDSPLHF. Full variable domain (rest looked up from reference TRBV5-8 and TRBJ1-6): EAGVTQSPTHLIKTRGQQATLRCSPISGHTSVYWYQQALGLGLQFLLWYDEGEERNRGNFPPRFSGRQFPNYSSELNVNALELEDSALYLCASSLRTGFDSPLHFGNGTRLTVT.